The 26 T cell receptor beta chains reported below all come from one sample, sequenced in a study of blood T cell repertoires in COVID-19. Method: immunoSEQ multiplex PCR; TCRdb's copy keeps in-frame clones and lacks some. Of over 50,000 clones in the sample, 70% to 90% are singletons; the top ten hold about 4%. The sequenced sample was PBMCs or T cells enriched from blood (not recorded which). The receptors shown here come from a woman aged 40 to 49 with acute COVID-19.

The chain has TRBV7-8 and TRBJ2-1; 10 bases line up with TRBD2. The germline gives CDR1 SGHVS, CDR2 FQNEAQ. The CDR3 consists of 15 residues. V dropped 9 bases and J dropped 3; count of bases not matched to a gene: 8. The CDR3 nucleotides read TGTGCCAGTGTTTTAGCGGGAGGTTTCTACAATGAGCAGTTCTTC. This gives the protein CASVLAGGFYNEQFF.

The chain joins TRBV29-1 to TRBJ2-7; a weak D match, TRBD1 (6 bases). This CDR3 contains 15 residues. The germline CDR1 and CDR2 sequences are SQVTM and ANQGSEA. Trimming took 1 base from V and 2 from J, leaving 15 bases between them. In DNA, the CDR3 is TGCAGCGTTGAAGGGGCAGGGGACGGGGCCTACGAGCAGTACTTC. Residues: CSVEGAGDGAYEQYF.

This sequence joins TRBV12-3 or TRBV12-4 and TRBJ1-2; D is perhaps TRBD1 (6 bases). Trimming removed 7 bases at V and 7 bases at J, with 16 bases between. This CDR3 is 13 amino acids long. In DNA, the CDR3 is TGTGCCAGCACCGTCACAGGGCCTCTTGGCTACACCTTC. Residues: CASTVTGPLGYTF.

V usage is TRBV5-1 and J usage is TRBJ2-1, with 12 positions matching TRBD2. The V and J ends lost 0 bases and 1 base, in that order; junction bases with no gene match: 5. The CDR3 spans 18 residues. Germline V gives CDR1 SGHRS, CDR2 YFSETQ. In nucleotides, the CDR3 is TGCGCCAGCAGCTTGGTACTAGCGGGGGGCCTGTCCTACAATGAGCAGTTCTTC. Its translation is CASSLVLAGGLSYNEQFF.

This sequence joins TRBV6-5 and TRBJ1-2; D may be TRBD1 (6 bases). Trimming took 6 bases from V and 0 from J, leaving 14 bases between them. Germline CDR1 and CDR2: MNHEY and SVGAGI. There are 15 residues in the CDR3. The CDR3 protein is CASRPGTTANYGYTF. CDR3 DNA: TGTGCCAGCAGGCCTGGGACAACTGCTAACTATGGCTACACCTTC.

Only one count was recorded for this clone. The V call is TRBV28, the J call TRBJ2-2; D possibly corresponds to TRBD1 (5 bases). Between the trimmed V and J ends, which lost 5 bases and 1 base, there was a span of 11 bases. The CDR3 covers 15 residues. Germline CDR1 MDHEN, CDR2 SYDVKM. CDR3 bases: TGTGCCAGCAGTCCCCCCCAGGGGAACACCGGGGAGCTGTTTTTT. This encodes CASSPPQGNTGELFF.

V usage is TRBV2 and J usage is TRBJ1-2; possibly TRBD1 for D (6 bases). V lost 4 bases and J 2 bases, leaving 8 bases between the germline ends. Germline lookup yields CDR1 SNHLY and CDR2 FYNNEI. This CDR3 has 13 residues. CDR3 loop: CASSAGTNYGYTF. CDR3 nucleotides: TGTGCCAGCAGTGCCGGGACAAACTATGGCTACACCTTC.

The chain joins TRBV6-1 to TRBJ1-2; a possible D gene is TRBD1 (6 bases). CDR1 is MNHNS, CDR2 SASEGT, per germline. V gave up 6 bases and J gave up 4 bases, with 15 bases separating them. This CDR3 spans 14 amino acids. This chain's CDR3 is CASRYRDTTYGYTF. CDR3 coding DNA: TGTGCCAGCAGGTACCGGGACACAACCTATGGCTACACCTTC.

The chain couples TRBV6-1 to TRBJ1-4, with no clear D. In germline, CDR1 is MNHNS, CDR2 SASEGT. V lost 3 bases, J lost 4 bases, and 9 bases lay in between. This CDR3 is built from 14 residues. CDR3: CASSERQLNEKLFF. CDR3 DNA sequence: TGTGCCAGCAGTGAGAGGCAGCTTAATGAAAAACTGTTTTTT.

This clone has only one observation. The chain couples TRBV28 to TRBJ2-1; 7 nucleotides align to TRBD2. Trimming cost V 5 bases and J 4 bases; bases outside gene matches: 5. The CDR3 has 14 amino acids. Germline loops: CDR1 MDHEN, CDR2 SYDVKM. The CDR3 sequence: CASSPGLNYNEQFF. CDR3 nucleotides: TGTGCCAGCAGTCCGGGACTAAATTACAATGAGCAGTTCTTC.

The genes are TRBV7-9 and TRBJ1-2; D uncertain. Trimming removed 5 bases at V and 0 bases at J, with 13 bases between. Per germline, CDR1 SEHNR and CDR2 FQNEAQ (reference sequence). This CDR3 spans 15 amino acids. CDR3 sequence (DNA): TGTGCCAGCAGCCCGTCCGGGAGGGCTAACTATGGCTACACCTTC. Encoded protein: CASSPSGRANYGYTF.

J is TRBJ1-5 and V is TRBV6-6; 10 positions match TRBD1. Germline trimming cut 4 bases from V and 5 bases from J; bases unmatched to any gene: 2. The V gene's germline CDR1 is MNHNY and CDR2 SVGAGI (reference sequence). The CDR3 loop spans 14 amino acids. In DNA form, the CDR3 reads TGTGCCAGCAGTTTCGGACAGGGGGATCAGCCCCAGCATTTT. It yields the protein CASSFGQGDQPQHF.

There are a few counts of this clone. V gene TRBV5-6 combines with J gene TRBJ2-7; unclear D gene. CDR3 length equals 13 residues. Per germline, CDR1 SGHDT and CDR2 YYEEEE. V lost 1 base, J lost 1 base, and 6 bases lay in between. CDR3 in amino acids: CASSLSRSYEQYF. The CDR3, as DNA: TGTGCCAGCAGCTTGAGCAGGTCCTACGAGCAGTACTTC.

V usage is TRBV3-1 (or the pseudogene TRBV3-2) and J usage is TRBJ2-7, with a possible D match to TRBD2 (6 bases). Trimming took off 0 bases at V and 6 bases at J, with 18 bases between the two ends. This CDR3 region has 16 residues. Germline V gene sequence: CDR1 LGHDT, CDR2 YNNKEL (reference sequence). CDR3 protein: CASSQDRGGEQSEQYV. As DNA, the CDR3 is TGTGCCAGCAGCCAAGACCGGGGAGGAGAGCAGTCCGAGCAGTACGTC.

This rearrangement joins TRBV28 to TRBJ1-4; the match to TRBD1 covers 7 bases. With 6 bases clipped from V and 8 bases from J, the junction kept 9 bases outside the gene matches. The CDR3 is 14 residues long. In germline, CDR1 is MDHEN, CDR2 SYDVKM. The CDR3 region is CASRIQGPWEKLFF. The CDR3 coding sequence is TGTGCCAGCAGGATACAGGGGCCTTGGGAAAAACTGTTTTTT.

About this clone itself: One end of the junction varies from germline; a read error may be responsible. The same CDR3 is also encoded by other DNA sequences in this sample. The rearrangement uses TRBV4-1 and TRBJ2-3; 10 nucleotides agree with TRBD2. Germline CDR1 MGHRA, CDR2 YSYEKL. The CDR3 consists of 15 residues. The CDR3 sequence: CASSLRLAGTDTQYF. In DNA, the CDR3 is TGCGCCAGCAGCCTAAGACTAGCGGGCACAGATACGCAATATTTT.

J is TRBJ2-3 and V is TRBV4-2, with 8 bases fitting TRBD1. The V gene's germline CDR1 is LGHNA and CDR2 YNFKEQ. V gave up 0 bases and J gave up 3 bases; unmatched junction bases: 2. This CDR3 has 15 residues. CDR3 nucleotides: TGTGCCAGCAGCCAAGAGGACAGGGTGACAGATACGCAGTATTTT. It codes for CASSQEDRVTDTQYF.

The chain links TRBV19 to TRBJ1-1; 7 nucleotides line up with TRBD1. The V segment lost 3 bases and the J segment 0 bases; nucleotides outside the gene matches: 4. The CDR3 consists of 15 residues. Germline values: CDR1 LNHDA, CDR2 SQIVND (reference sequence). CDR3 region: CASSIEQGMNTEAFF. In nucleotides, the CDR3 is TGTGCCAGTAGTATCGAACAGGGGATGAACACTGAAGCTTTCTTT.

This chain uses TRBV2 with TRBJ2-5, with TRBD1 as a possible D gene (6 bases). The CDR3 consists of 16 residues. The V and J ends lost 8 bases and 0 bases respectively, with 19 bases between them. In germline, CDR1 is SNHLY, CDR2 FYNNEI. This CDR3 reads CASENAGTPYQETQYF. In DNA form, the CDR3 reads TGTGCCAGCGAAAACGCCGGGACACCTTACCAAGAGACCCAGTACTTC.

This chain links TRBV7-9 with TRBJ2-4; weak D call: TRBD1 (6 bases). V gave up 4 bases and J gave up 2 bases, with 9 bases separating them. The germline V gene has CDR1 SEHNR and CDR2 FQNEAQ (reference sequence). The CDR3 is 14 residues long. CDR3 sequence: CASSSTGSKNIQYF. DNA for the CDR3: TGTGCCAGCAGCTCAACAGGGTCCAAAAACATTCAGTACTTC.

The sample holds one count of this clone. The chain joins TRBV6-5 to TRBJ1-6, with 7 bases that match TRBD1. There are 13 residues in the CDR3. J was trimmed by 6 bases and V by 7 bases; bases with no gene match: 3. Per the germline V gene, CDR1 is MNHEY and CDR2 is SVGAGI. The CDR3: CASMTGSNSPLHF. CDR3 bases: TGTGCCAGCATGACAGGGTCTAATTCACCCCTCCACTTT.

This clone appeared once. The genes are TRBV15 and TRBJ1-2; D remains ambiguous. Germline CDR1 is LNHNV and CDR2 is YYDKDF (reference sequence). V gave up 5 bases and J gave up 3 bases, with 13 bases separating them. This CDR3 has 14 amino acids. Written as DNA, the CDR3 is TGTGCCACCAGCGGGCCTACTAGCGACTATGGCTACACCTTC. Its protein is CATSGPTSDYGYTF.

This clone was observed a handful of times. The chain carries TRBV5-6 and TRBJ1-1; 8 positions match TRBD1. The CDR3 is made up of 14 amino acids. After removal of 0 bases from V and 5 bases from J, the junction contained 3 bases not matched to a gene. The germline CDR1 and CDR2 sequences are SGHDT and YYEEEE. As DNA, the CDR3 is TGTGCCAGCAGCTTGGACACAGGGGGTACTGAAGCTTTCTTT. This translates into CASSLDTGGTEAFF.

This clone has more than one count but fewer than ten. This rearrangement joins TRBV29-1 to TRBJ1-3, with D perhaps TRBD1 (5 bases). The length of the CDR3 is 12 residues. V lost 7 bases to trimming and J lost 0 bases, with 7 bases between them. Germline CDR1 SQVTM, CDR2 ANQGSEA. The CDR3 region is CSAGHSGNTIYF. The DNA of the CDR3 is TGCAGCGCCGGACACTCTGGAAACACCATATATTTT. The entire variable domain, with the rest obtained from reference TRBV29-1 and TRBJ1-3, is as follows: SAVISQKPSRDICQRGTSLTIQCQVDSQVTMMFWYRQQPGQSLTLIATANQGSEATYESGFVIDKFPISRPNLTFSTLTVSNMSPEDSSIYLCSAGHSGNTIYFGEGSWLTVV.

The chain has TRBV9 and TRBJ1-2; D remains unclear. Trimming took off 0 bases at V and 2 bases at J, with 8 bases between the two ends. This CDR3 comprises 14 residues. From germline, CDR1 is SGDLS and CDR2 YYNGEE. The CDR3 region is CASSVEQTNYGYTF. For the CDR3, the DNA is TGTGCCAGCAGCGTAGAACAGACGAACTATGGCTACACCTTC.

The V gene is TRBV28, the J gene TRBJ2-1; D remains ambiguous. This CDR3 has 11 amino acids. The germline V and J ends were trimmed by 8 bases and 7 bases, with 9 bases remaining between them. Per the germline V gene, CDR1 is MDHEN and CDR2 is SYDVKM. The CDR3 nucleotides are TGTGCCAGCGCGCAACCAAATGAGCAGTTCTTC. Protein: CASAQPNEQFF.